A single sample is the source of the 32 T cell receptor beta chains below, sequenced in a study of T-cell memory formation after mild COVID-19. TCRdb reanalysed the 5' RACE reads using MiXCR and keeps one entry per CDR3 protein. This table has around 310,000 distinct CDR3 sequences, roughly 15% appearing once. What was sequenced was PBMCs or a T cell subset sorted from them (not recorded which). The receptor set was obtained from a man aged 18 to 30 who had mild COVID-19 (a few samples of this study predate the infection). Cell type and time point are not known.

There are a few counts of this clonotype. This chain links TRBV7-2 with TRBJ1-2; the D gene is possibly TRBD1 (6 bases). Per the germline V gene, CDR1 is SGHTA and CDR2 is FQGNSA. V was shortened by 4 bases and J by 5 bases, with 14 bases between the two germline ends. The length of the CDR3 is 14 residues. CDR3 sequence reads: CASSSVGGGYGYTF. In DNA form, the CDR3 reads TGTGCCAGCAGCTCCGTCGGGGGCGGGTATGGCTACACCTTC.

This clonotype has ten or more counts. The CDR3 nucleotides read TGTGCCAGCAGCTTAGACGTGGCAGGGACCGAGCAGTACTTC. It translates to CASSLDVAGTEQYF. The chain recombines TRBV7-9 with TRBJ2-7; D tentatively fits TRBD1 or TRBD2 (5 bases each). Germline values: CDR1 SEHNR, CDR2 FQNEAQ (reference sequence). The V gene lost 1 base and the J gene lost 6 bases, with 13 bases spanning the gap. The CDR3 has 14 residues. Looking up the rest from reference TRBV7-9 and TRBJ2-7 gives the full variable domain: DTGVSQNPRHKITKRGQNVTFRCDPISEHNRLYWYRQTLGQGPEFLTYFQNEAQLEKSRLLSDRFSAERPKGSFSTLEIQRTEQGDSAMYLCASSLDVAGTEQYFGPGTRLTVT.

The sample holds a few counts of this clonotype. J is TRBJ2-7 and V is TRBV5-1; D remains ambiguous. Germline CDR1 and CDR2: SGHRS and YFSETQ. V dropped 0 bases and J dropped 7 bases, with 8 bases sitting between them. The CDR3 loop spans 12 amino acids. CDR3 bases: TGCGCCAGCAGCTTGGAGGATGGTGAGCAGTACTTC. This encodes CASSLEDGEQYF.

For the CDR3, the DNA is TGTGCCAGCAGTTTATCTTCCGGCGGGGAGCTGTTTTTT. Its translation is CASSLSSGGELFF. V usage is TRBV27 and J usage is TRBJ2-2, with unresolved D. The CDR3 runs 13 residues. V was clipped by 0 bases and J by 7 bases, with 6 bases between them. Germline V CDR1 and CDR2: MNHEY, SMNVEV (reference sequence).

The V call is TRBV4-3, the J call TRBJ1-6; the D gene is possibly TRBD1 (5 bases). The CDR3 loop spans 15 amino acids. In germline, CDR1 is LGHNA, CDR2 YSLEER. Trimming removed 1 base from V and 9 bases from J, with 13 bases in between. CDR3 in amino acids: CASSQVHRSSSPLHF. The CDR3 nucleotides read TGCGCCAGCAGCCAAGTACACAGGTCGAGTTCACCCCTCCACTTT.

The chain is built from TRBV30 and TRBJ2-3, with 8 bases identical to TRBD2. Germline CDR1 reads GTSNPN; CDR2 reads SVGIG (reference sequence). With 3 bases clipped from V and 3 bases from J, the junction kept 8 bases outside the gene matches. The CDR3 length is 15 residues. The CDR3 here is CAWSGTGGRTDTQYF. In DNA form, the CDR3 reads TGTGCCTGGAGCGGAACGGGGGGGCGAACAGATACGCAGTATTTT.

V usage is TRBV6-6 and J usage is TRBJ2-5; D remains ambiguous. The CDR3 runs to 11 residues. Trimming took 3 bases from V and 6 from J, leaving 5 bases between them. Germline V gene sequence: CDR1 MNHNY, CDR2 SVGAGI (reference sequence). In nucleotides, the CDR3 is TGTGCCAGCAGTTATGCGCAGACCCAGTACTTC. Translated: CASSYAQTQYF.

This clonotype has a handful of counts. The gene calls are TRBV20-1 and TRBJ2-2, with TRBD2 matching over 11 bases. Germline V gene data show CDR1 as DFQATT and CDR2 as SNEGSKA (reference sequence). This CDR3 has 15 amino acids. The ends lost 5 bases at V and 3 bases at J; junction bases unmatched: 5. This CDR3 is CSAENSGGDTGELFF. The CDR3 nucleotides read TGCAGTGCTGAGAATAGCGGGGGGGACACCGGGGAGCTGTTTTTT.

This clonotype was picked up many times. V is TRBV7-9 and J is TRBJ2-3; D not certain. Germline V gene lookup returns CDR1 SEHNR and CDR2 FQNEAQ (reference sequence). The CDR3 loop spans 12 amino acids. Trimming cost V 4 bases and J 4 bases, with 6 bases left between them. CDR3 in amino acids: CASSSGSDTQYF. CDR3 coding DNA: TGTGCCAGCAGCTCCGGCTCAGATACGCAGTATTTT.

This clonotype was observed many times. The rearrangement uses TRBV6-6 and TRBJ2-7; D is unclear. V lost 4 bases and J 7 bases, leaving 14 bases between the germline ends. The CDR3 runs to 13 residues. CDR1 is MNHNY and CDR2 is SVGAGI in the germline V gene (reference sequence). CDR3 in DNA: TGTGCCAGCAGTTCCCCCACCCAGATGGAGCAGTACGTC. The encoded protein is CASSSPTQMEQYV.

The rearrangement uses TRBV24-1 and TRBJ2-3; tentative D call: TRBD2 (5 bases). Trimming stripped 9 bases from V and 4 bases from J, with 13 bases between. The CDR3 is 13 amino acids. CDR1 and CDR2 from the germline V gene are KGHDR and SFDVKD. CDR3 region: CATLGSGADTQYF. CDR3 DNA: TGTGCCACCTTAGGGTCCGGGGCAGATACGCAGTATTTT.

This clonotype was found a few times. The CDR3 loop reads CASSHSQGSGYTF. The CDR3 DNA is TGCGCCAGCAGTCACTCCCAGGGTTCTGGCTACACCTTC. This chain connects TRBV23-1 to TRBJ1-2, with D maybe TRBD1 (5 bases). TRBV23-1 has ORF status, its function being uncertain. The V end lost 3 bases, the J end lost 7 bases, and 12 bases lay between the germline ends. This CDR3 has 13 residues.

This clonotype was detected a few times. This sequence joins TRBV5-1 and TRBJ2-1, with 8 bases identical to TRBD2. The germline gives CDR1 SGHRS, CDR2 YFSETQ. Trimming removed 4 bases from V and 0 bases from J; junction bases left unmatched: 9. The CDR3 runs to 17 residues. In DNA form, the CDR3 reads TGCGCCAGCAGCCCCGGGGGGGGATCGAACTCCTACAATGAGCAGTTCTTC. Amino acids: CASSPGGGSNSYNEQFF.

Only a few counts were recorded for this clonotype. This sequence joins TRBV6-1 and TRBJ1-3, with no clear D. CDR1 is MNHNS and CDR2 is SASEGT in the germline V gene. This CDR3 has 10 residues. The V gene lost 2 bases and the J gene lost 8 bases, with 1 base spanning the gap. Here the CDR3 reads CASSEYTIYF. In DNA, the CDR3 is TGTGCCAGCAGTGAATACACCATATATTTT.

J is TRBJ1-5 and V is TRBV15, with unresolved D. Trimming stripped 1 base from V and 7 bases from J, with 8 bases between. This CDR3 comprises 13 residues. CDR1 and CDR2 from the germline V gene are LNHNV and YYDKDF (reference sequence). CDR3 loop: CATSRGSGQPQHF. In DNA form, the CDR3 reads TGTGCCACCAGCAGAGGCTCGGGGCAGCCCCAGCATTTT.

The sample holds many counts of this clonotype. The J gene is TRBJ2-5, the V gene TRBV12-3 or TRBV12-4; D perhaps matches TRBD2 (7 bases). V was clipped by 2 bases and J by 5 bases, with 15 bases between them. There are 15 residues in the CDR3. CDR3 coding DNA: TGTGCCAGCAGTTTACTCGTGGGGGGGCAGGAGACCCAGTACTTC. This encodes CASSLLVGGQETQYF.

CDR3 nucleotides: TGTGCCAGCAGTGACAGGCAGCGGACCAGGAAGAACACCGGGGAGCTGTTTTTT. It codes for CASSDRQRTRKNTGELFF. The J gene is TRBJ2-2, the V gene TRBV2; tentative D call: TRBD2 (5 bases). The CDR3 has 18 residues. CDR1 is SNHLY and CDR2 is FYNNEI in the germline V gene. Deletions cut 3 bases from V and 1 base from J, with 18 bases between.

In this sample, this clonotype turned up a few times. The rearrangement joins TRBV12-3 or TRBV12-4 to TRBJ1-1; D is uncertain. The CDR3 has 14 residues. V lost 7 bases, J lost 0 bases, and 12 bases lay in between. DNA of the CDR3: TGTGCCAGCAACCCCGTCGGTATGAACACTGAAGCTTTCTTT. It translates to CASNPVGMNTEAFF.

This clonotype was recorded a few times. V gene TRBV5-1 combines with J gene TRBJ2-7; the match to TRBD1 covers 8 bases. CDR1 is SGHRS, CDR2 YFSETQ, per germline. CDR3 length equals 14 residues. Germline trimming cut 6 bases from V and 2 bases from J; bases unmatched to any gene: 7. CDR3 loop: CASKELGQAYEQYF. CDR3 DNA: TGCGCCAGCAAAGAGTTGGGACAGGCCTACGAGCAGTACTTC. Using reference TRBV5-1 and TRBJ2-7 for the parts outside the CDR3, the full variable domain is KAGVTQTPRYLIKTRGQQVTLSCSPISGHRSVSWYQQTPGQGLQFLFEYFSETQRNKGNFPGRFSGRQFSNSRSEMNVSTLELGDSALYLCASKELGQAYEQYFGPGTRLTVT.

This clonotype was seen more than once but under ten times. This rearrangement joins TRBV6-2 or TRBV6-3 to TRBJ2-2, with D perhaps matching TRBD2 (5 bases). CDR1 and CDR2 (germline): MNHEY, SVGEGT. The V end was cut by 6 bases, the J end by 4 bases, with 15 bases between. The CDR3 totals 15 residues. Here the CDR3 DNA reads TGTGCCAGCAGACACGTTCGGGGAATCACCGGGGAGCTGTTTTTT. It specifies CASRHVRGITGELFF.

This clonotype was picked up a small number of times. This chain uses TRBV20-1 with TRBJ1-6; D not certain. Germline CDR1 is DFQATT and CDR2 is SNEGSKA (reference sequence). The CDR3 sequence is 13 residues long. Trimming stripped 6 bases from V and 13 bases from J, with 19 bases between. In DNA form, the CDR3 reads TGCAGTGCGTGGAACCTAGTGGTAACGCCCCTCCACTTT. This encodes CSAWNLVVTPLHF.

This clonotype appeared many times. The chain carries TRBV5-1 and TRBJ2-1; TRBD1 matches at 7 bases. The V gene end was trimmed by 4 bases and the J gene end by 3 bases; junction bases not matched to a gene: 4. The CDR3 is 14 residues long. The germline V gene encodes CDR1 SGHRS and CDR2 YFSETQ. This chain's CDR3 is CASSPGQVYNEQFF. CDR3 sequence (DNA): TGCGCCAGCAGCCCCGGACAGGTCTACAATGAGCAGTTCTTC.

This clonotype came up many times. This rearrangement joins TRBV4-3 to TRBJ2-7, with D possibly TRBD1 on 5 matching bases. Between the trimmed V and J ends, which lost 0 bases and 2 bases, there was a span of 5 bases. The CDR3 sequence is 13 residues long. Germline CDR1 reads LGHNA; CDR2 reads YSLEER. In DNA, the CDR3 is TGCGCCAGCAGCCAAGACAGGGCCTACGAGCAGTACTTC. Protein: CASSQDRAYEQYF.

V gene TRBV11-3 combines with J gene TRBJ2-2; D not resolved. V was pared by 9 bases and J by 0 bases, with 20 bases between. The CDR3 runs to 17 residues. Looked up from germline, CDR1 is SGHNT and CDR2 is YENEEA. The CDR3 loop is CARSPLGTASNTGELFF. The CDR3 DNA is TGTGCCAGAAGCCCCCTGGGAACAGCTTCGAACACCGGGGAGCTGTTTTTT.

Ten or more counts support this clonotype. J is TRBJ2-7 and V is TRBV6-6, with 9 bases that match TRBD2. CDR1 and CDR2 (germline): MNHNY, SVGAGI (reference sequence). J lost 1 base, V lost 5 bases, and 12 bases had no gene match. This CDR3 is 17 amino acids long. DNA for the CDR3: TGTGCCAGCAGTCAACCTGGTAGGACTAGCGCTTCCTACGAGCAGTACTTC. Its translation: CASSQPGRTSASYEQYF.

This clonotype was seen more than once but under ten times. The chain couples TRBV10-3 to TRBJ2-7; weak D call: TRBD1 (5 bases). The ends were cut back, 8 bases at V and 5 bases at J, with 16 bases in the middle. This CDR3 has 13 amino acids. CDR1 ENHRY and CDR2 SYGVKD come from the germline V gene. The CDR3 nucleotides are TGTGCCATCGGGGCGGTCCCAACTGACGAGCAGTACGTC. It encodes CAIGAVPTDEQYV.

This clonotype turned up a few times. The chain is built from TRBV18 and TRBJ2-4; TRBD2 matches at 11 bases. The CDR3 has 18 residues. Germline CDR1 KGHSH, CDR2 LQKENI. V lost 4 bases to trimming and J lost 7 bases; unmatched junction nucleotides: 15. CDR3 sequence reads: CASSLIAGGPRPSNIQYF. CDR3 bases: TGTGCCAGCTCACTGATAGCGGGGGGGCCTCGGCCGAGCAACATTCAGTACTTC.

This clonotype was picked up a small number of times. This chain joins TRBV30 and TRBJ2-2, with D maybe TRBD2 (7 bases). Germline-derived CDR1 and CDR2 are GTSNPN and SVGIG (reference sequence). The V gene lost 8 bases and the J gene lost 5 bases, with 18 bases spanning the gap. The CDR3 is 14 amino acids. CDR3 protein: CAGSGGVSTGELFF. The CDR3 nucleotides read TGTGCCGGGTCGGGGGGCGTCAGTACCGGGGAGCTGTTTTTT.

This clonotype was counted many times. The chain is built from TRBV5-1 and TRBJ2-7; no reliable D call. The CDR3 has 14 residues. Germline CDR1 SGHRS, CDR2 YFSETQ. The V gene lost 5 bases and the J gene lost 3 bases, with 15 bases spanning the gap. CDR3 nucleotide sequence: TGCGCCAGCAGTTCCAAGGAGCGAGTCTACGAGCAGTACGTC. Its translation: CASSSKERVYEQYV.

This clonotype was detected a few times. CDR3 residues: CASSLSGGNTGELFF. The DNA of the CDR3 is TGCGCCAGCAGCCTAAGCGGGGGGAACACCGGGGAGCTGTTTTTT. The gene calls are TRBV4-1 and TRBJ2-2; 8 bases line up with TRBD2. The CDR3 runs 15 residues. Per germline, CDR1 MGHRA and CDR2 YSYEKL. V shed 4 bases and J 1 base; nucleotides not matched to a gene: 2.

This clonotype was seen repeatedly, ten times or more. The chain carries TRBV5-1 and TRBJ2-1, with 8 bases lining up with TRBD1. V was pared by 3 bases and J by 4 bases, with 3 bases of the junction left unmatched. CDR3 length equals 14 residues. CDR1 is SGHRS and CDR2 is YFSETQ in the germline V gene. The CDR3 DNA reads TGCGCCAGCAGCTCGGACAGGGCGTACAATGAGCAGTTCTTC. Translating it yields CASSSDRAYNEQFF.

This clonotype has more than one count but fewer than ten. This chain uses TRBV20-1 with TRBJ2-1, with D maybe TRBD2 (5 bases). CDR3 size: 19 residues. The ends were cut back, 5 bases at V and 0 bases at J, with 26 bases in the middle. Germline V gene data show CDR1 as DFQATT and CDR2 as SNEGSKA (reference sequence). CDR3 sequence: CSAALGARKPKSSYNEQFF. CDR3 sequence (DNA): TGCAGTGCTGCGCTGGGAGCCCGCAAACCTAAAAGCTCCTACAATGAGCAGTTCTTC.